The clone carrying this T cell receptor beta chain was found once. Under the authors' procedure: Amplification with reference gene primers provided the estimates of nucleated cell counts. Profiled with immunoSEQ multiplex PCR; TCRdb holds only in-frame clones, not every one. The D gene and trimming were derived from the DNA, and the V and J assignments and clone size from that table. In the table there are around 250,000 clones, around 88% of which are singletons. The data are from a study of blood T cell repertoires in COVID-19. Turning to the study itself: COVID-19 samples, acute and convalescent, were from the United States, Italy and Spain. In each case, the material was cDNA or gDNA derived from T cells, B-cell-depleted T cells, or PBMCs.

From germline, CDR1 is SEHNR and CDR2 FQNEAQ (reference sequence). Losses at the gene ends were 3 bases for V and 5 bases for J; bases not matched to a gene: 4. The CDR3 totals 16 residues. The specimen was peripheral blood. The chain has TRBV7-9 and TRBJ2-2; 12 nucleotides agree with TRBD2. The sequence was obtained from a woman older than 75 with COVID-19, enrolled during active disease. This CDR3 is CASSLGLAGWTGELFF. The CDR3 DNA reads TGTGCCAGCAGCTTGGGACTAGCGGGTTGGACCGGGGAGCTGTTTTTT.